A single sample is the source of the 5 T cell receptor beta chains below, sequenced in a study of blood T cells in healthy people across ages. Next came a second PCR, run for roughly 7 to 12 cycles, which used a sample-barcoded 5' primer along with a J-beta primer mix. TCRdb redid the calling of the 5' RACE reads with MiXCR, one entry per CDR3 protein. The profile shows around 1,000,000 distinct CDR3 sequences, 35% to 40% of them singletons. The sequenced sample was blood. Source of these receptors: a man younger than 35 in good health.

This clonotype has only one observation. V and J are TRBV20-1 and TRBJ1-2, with D possibly matching TRBD1 (5 bases). Trimming shortened V by 3 bases and J by 4 bases, and 18 bases separated the two germline ends. Germline V lookup: CDR1 DFQATT, CDR2 SNEGSKA (reference sequence). There are 15 residues in the CDR3. The CDR3 sequence: CSASRPGRTIYGYTF. CDR3 in DNA: TGCAGTGCTAGTCGACCGGGACGGACAATCTATGGCTACACCTTC.

The genes are TRBV20-1 and TRBJ1-5; 8 bases match TRBD1. Germline V lookup: CDR1 DFQATT, CDR2 SNEGSKA (reference sequence). The CDR3 length is 15 residues. The J segment lost 1 base and the V segment lost 8 bases, leaving 10 bases of the junction unmatched. As DNA, the CDR3 is TGCAGTCATGGACAGGGTGGATGGAGCAATCAGCCCCAGCATTTT. Amino acids: CSHGQGGWSNQPQHF.

This clonotype has only a few counts. The chain combines TRBV20-1 with TRBJ1-1; D remains ambiguous. Germline V CDR1 and CDR2: DFQATT, SNEGSKA (reference sequence). This CDR3 is built from 14 residues. With 7 bases removed from V and 5 bases from J, the gap between germline ends came to 20 bases. CDR3 protein: CSVQASPRRTEAFF. The CDR3 DNA reads TGCAGTGTCCAGGCCTCCCCTCGGAGGACTGAAGCTTTCTTT.

This rearrangement joins TRBV20-1 to TRBJ1-6; D gene unclear. CDR3 length: 14 amino acids. The germline V gene encodes CDR1 DFQATT and CDR2 SNEGSKA (reference sequence). Deletions cut 0 bases from V and 13 bases from J, with 16 bases between. The CDR3 protein is CSAREGGLMAPLHF. The CDR3 coding sequence is TGCAGTGCTAGAGAGGGAGGGCTGATGGCGCCCCTCCACTTT.

The CDR3 DNA reads TGCGCCAGCAGCGCGGGTAAAGACAGGGCGAACACTGAAGCTTTCTTT. It encodes CASSAGKDRANTEAFF. The chain links TRBV5-1 to TRBJ1-1; the match to TRBD1 covers 7 bases. Losses at the gene ends were 4 bases for V and 1 base for J; bases not matched to a gene: 10. This CDR3 is 16 amino acids long. Germline V gives CDR1 SGHRS, CDR2 YFSETQ.